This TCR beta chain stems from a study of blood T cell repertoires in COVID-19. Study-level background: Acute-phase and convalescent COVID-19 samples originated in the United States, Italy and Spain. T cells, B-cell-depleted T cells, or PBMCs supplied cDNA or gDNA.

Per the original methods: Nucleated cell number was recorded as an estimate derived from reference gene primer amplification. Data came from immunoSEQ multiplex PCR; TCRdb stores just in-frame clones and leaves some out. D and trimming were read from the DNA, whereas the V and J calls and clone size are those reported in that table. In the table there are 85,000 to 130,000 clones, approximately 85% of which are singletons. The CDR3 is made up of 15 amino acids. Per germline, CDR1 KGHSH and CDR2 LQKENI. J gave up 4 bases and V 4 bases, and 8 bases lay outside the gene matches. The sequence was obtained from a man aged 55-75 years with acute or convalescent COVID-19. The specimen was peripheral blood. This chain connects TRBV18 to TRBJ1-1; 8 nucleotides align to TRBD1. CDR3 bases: TGTGCCAGCTCACTGTCGACAGGGGCCCCCACTGAAGCTTTCTTT. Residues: CASSLSTGAPTEAFF.